This is a list of T cell receptor beta chains from one sample in a study of blood T cell repertoires in COVID-19. Profiled with immunoSEQ multiplex PCR; TCRdb holds only in-frame clones, not every one. The sample records roughly 41,000 clones, around 87% being singletons. The sequenced material came from peripheral blood. These receptors all stem from a human donor in a cohort sampled during active COVID-19. Both conserved end residues are part of each CDR3. Clone size is not always given. Where it is, it says once, few, many or a class for expanded clones.

V gene	clone size	J gene	CDR3 protein
TRBV30	.	TRBJ1-2	CAWSPGQGMLYGYTF
TRBV6-4	.	TRBJ2-3	CASSEKETDTQYF
TRBV5-1	.	TRBJ2-1	CASSSLRRGGLGTYNEQFF
TRBV5-1	.	TRBJ2-2	CASSSTSGYTGELFF
TRBV19	.	TRBJ2-7	CASSSAASGRASEQYF
TRBV11-3	.	TRBJ2-5	CASSATSGDQETQYF
TRBV6-5	.	TRBJ1-2	CASSYSGPNDGYTF
TRBV27	.	TRBJ1-5	CASSDSFTAQPQHF
TRBV18	.	TRBJ2-7	CASSLGTGGSYEQYF
TRBV27	.	TRBJ2-1	CASSLLKREGGEQFF
TRBV5-1	.	TRBJ2-5	CASSHGQGETQYF
TRBV19	.	TRBJ2-7	CASSIQGPYEQYF
TRBV7-9	.	TRBJ2-7	CASSPRQGETYEQYF
TRBV27	.	TRBJ2-3	CASSLAGGERGDTQYF
TRBV19	.	TRBJ1-2	CASSMKGAGYGYTF
TRBV29-1	.	TRBJ2-3	CSVERTSGSTDTQYF
TRBV10-2	.	TRBJ1-4	CASSKDRGREKLFF
TRBV4-3	.	TRBJ2-7	CASSQDRPQGANYEQYF
TRBV30	.	TRBJ2-7	CAWSVQPGGEQYF
TRBV4-2	.	TRBJ2-1	CASSQDLGTSNEQFF
TRBV5-5	.	TRBJ2-7	CASSLLASGSPYHEQYF
TRBV9	.	TRBJ2-3	CASSPGQGPDTQYF
TRBV6-5	.	TRBJ2-7	CASSPGQGTEQYF
TRBV6-6	.	TRBJ1-1	CASSPRTDMNTEAFF
TRBV10-3	.	TRBJ1-2	CAHREGTNYGYTF
TRBV15	.	TRBJ2-1	CATSRAGLLVEQFF
TRBV9	.	TRBJ2-1	CASSVDSPIDSFSYNEQFF
TRBV5-1	.	TRBJ1-1	CASSPGPNTEAFF
TRBV27	.	TRBJ1-2	CASSSRTGTYGYTF
TRBV15	.	TRBJ2-1	CATSRGREGNEQFF
TRBV6-5	.	TRBJ1-3	CASSTYTGAGNTIYF
TRBV27	.	TRBJ1-2	CASSLWGRDGYTF
TRBV6-1	once	TRBJ2-1	CASSEVGGVNEQFF
TRBV24-1	.	TRBJ2-5	CATSDSRLGGETQYF
TRBV6-1	.	TRBJ1-2	CASSEGTGFGGYTF
TRBV7-2	.	TRBJ2-5	CASSRDFGETQYF
TRBV7-8	.	TRBJ1-2	CASSSSLTGGAGYGYTF
TRBV11-3	.	TRBJ2-2	CASSRDRGTTGELFF
TRBV15	.	TRBJ2-5	CATSRERTQYF